Each of the 12 T cell receptor beta chains below was sequenced from the same sample in a study of T cell repertoires in cytomegalovirus infection (dated by TCRdb to about 2019). The instrument was an Illumina HiSeq 1500. The raw public data were reprocessed by TCRdb itself: fastp quality trimming at Q25, MiXCR clonotype calling, in-frame beta chains only. CDR3 protein duplicates are merged, each entry listing the most common genes and DNA. The sample contains roughly 180,000 distinct CDR3 sequences, roughly 27% of them found a single time. Just over 30% of the sample lies in the top ten. What was sequenced was PBMCs. The source of these receptors is a human donor in good health (CMV status not recorded). Some clones in this sample may be carry-over from other donors' samples.

The chain is built from TRBV20-1 and TRBJ1-1; D possibly corresponds to TRBD1 (5 bases). CDR1 is DFQATT and CDR2 is SNEGSKA in the germline V gene (reference sequence). V was cut by 3 bases and J by 1 base, with 18 bases left in between. CDR3 size: 16 residues. The CDR3 is CSARGDRVRGNTEAFF. CDR3 DNA sequence: TGCAGTGCTAGGGGTGACAGAGTTCGAGGGAACACTGAAGCTTTCTTT.

This clonotype was observed a few times. V gene TRBV20-1 combines with J gene TRBJ1-3; D possibly corresponds to TRBD1 (5 bases). V lost 2 bases and J 2 bases, leaving 7 bases between the germline ends. Germline V gene data show CDR1 as DFQATT and CDR2 as SNEGSKA (reference sequence). The CDR3 covers 13 residues. As DNA, the CDR3 is TGCAGTGCTAGACAGGGTACTGGAAACACCATATATTTT. This codes for CSARQGTGNTIYF.

The DNA of the CDR3 is TGTGCCAGCTCCTTAGGGGGGAAGACCCAGTACTTC. Translation: CASSLGGKTQYF. The chain links TRBV7-2 to TRBJ2-5; D assignment may be TRBD1 or TRBD2 (6 bases each). The CDR3 consists of 12 residues. Germline V gene lookup returns CDR1 SGHTA and CDR2 FQGNSA. V gave up 8 bases and J gave up 6 bases, with 13 bases separating them.

In its sample, this clonotype was seen many times. The V gene is TRBV7-9, the J gene TRBJ1-1; 9 nucleotides agree with TRBD1. This CDR3 contains 15 residues. The V and J ends lost 5 bases and 0 bases, in that order; junction bases with no gene match: 4. Per germline, CDR1 SEHNR and CDR2 FQNEAQ (reference sequence). CDR3 nucleotides: TGTGCCAGCAGCCCGGACAGGGGTCTGAACACTGAAGCTTTCTTT. Encoded protein: CASSPDRGLNTEAFF.

In this sample, this clonotype turned up a few times. This chain connects TRBV4-3 to TRBJ1-6, with TRBD1 matching over 7 bases. This CDR3 comprises 16 residues. With V trimmed by 0 bases and J by 7 bases, 6 bases remained unmatched. Germline-derived CDR1 and CDR2 are LGHNA and YSLEER. CDR3 DNA: TGCGCCAGCAGCCAAGATCTTACACAGGGGAATTCACCCCTCCACTTT. Its translation is CASSQDLTQGNSPLHF.

This clonotype has just one count. The rearrangement links TRBV7-2 to TRBJ2-1; D gene unclear. Deletions cut 0 bases from V and 11 bases from J, with 8 bases between. The V gene's germline CDR1 is SGHTA and CDR2 FQGNSA. CDR3 length equals 12 residues. CDR3 residues: CASSLAFRQQFF. The DNA of the CDR3 is TGTGCCAGCAGCTTAGCGTTCCGGCAGCAGTTCTTC.

A remark on this clonotype: A read error may explain this, as a much larger clone is one base away. The rearrangement uses TRBV7-8 and TRBJ1-2; no definite D call. The germline gives CDR1 SGHVS, CDR2 FQNEAQ. This CDR3 is 15 amino acids long. The CDR3 DNA follows: TGTGCCAGCAGCTTAACAACAGACTTTAACTTTGGCTACACCTTC. Protein product: CASSLTTDFNFGYTF.

This clonotype was counted at least ten times. The gene calls are TRBV7-2 and TRBJ2-1; 14 nucleotides match TRBD2. The CDR3 sequence is 20 residues long. Trimming at V came to 1 base and at J to 2 bases, leaving 10 bases not matched to a gene. Germline lookup yields CDR1 SGHTA and CDR2 FQGNSA. The DNA of the CDR3 is TGTGCCAGCAGCTTAGTCCCGGGACTAGCGGGGGTCGGCACCTACAATGAGCAGTTCTTC. Protein product: CASSLVPGLAGVGTYNEQFF.

The J gene is TRBJ2-3, the V gene TRBV20-1; D perhaps matches TRBD2 (7 bases). The CDR3 loop spans 13 amino acids. Trimming removed 5 bases from V and 6 bases from J, with 15 bases in between. CDR1 is DFQATT, CDR2 SNEGSKA, per germline (reference sequence). The CDR3 coding sequence is TGCAGTGCTGGGGGAGGGGGGTACGATACGCAGTATTTT. Protein product: CSAGGGGYDTQYF.

V gene TRBV20-1 combines with J gene TRBJ1-1; possible D gene TRBD1, 6 bases. The germline V gene has CDR1 DFQATT and CDR2 SNEGSKA (reference sequence). V lost 0 bases, J lost 1 base, and 6 bases lay in between. The CDR3 is 13 amino acids. The CDR3 DNA reads TGCAGTGCTAGAGAGGACAGGAACACTGAAGCTTTCTTT. This codes for CSAREDRNTEAFF.

This chain links TRBV2 with TRBJ2-7, with TRBD1 matching 7 bases. The CDR3 has 15 residues. The junction had 13 bases not matched to a gene; V was cut back by 8 bases and J by 3 bases. Germline V CDR1 and CDR2: SNHLY, FYNNEI. CDR3 loop: CASQPEGAKNYEQYF. The CDR3 DNA reads TGTGCCAGCCAACCCGAGGGGGCGAAAAACTACGAGCAGTACTTC.

The CDR3 spells CASSLSGGGEKLFF. CDR3 sequence (DNA): TGTGCCAGCAGTTTATCTGGGGGGGGTGAAAAACTGTTTTTT. This chain uses TRBV12-3 or TRBV12-4 with TRBJ1-4; D is possibly TRBD1 (5 bases). Trimming removed 2 bases from V and 7 bases from J, with 11 bases in between. The CDR3 runs 14 residues.